These 27 T cell receptor beta chains originate from one sample sequenced in a study of blood T cell repertoires in COVID-19. Profiled with immunoSEQ multiplex PCR; TCRdb holds only in-frame clones, not every one. The sample holds 25,000 to 35,000 clones, roughly 80% seen once. The sample consisted of peripheral blood. The receptors were sampled from a woman between 70 and 85 years old with active or convalescent COVID-19.

The chain recombines TRBV20-1 with TRBJ2-2; tentative D call: TRBD1 (5 bases). CDR3 length equals 14 residues. Germline-derived CDR1 and CDR2 are DFQATT and SNEGSKA (reference sequence). V was clipped by 3 bases and J by 4 bases, with 12 bases between them. The CDR3 nucleotides are TGCAGTGCTAGTCCCCAGGGTGCCACCGGGGAGCTGTTTTTT. Protein product: CSASPQGATGELFF.

This clone was found once. The rearrangement joins TRBV11-2 to TRBJ2-4; 11 bases match TRBD1. CDR1 and CDR2 from the germline V gene are SGHAT and FQNNGV. This CDR3 is 16 amino acids long. J was trimmed by 6 bases and V by 5 bases; bases with no gene match: 9. CDR3 nucleotide sequence: TGTGCCAGCAGCGGGCGGACAGGGGGCATGAGAAACATTCAGTACTTC. Its protein product is CASSGRTGGMRNIQYF.

This chain links TRBV6-2 or TRBV6-3 with TRBJ1-1; D ambiguous. Germline V gene lookup returns CDR1 MNHEY and CDR2 SVGEGT. The length of the CDR3 is 11 residues. The V gene lost 2 bases and the J gene lost 11 bases, with 9 bases spanning the gap. The CDR3 sequence: CASSYGGRAFF. In DNA, the CDR3 is TGTGCCAGCAGTTACGGAGGAAGGGCTTTCTTT.

The V gene is TRBV5-4, the J gene TRBJ2-5; TRBD2 matches 10 bases. CDR3 length: 18 residues. Germline CDR1 is SGHNT and CDR2 is YYREEE (reference sequence). With V trimmed by 4 bases and J by 3 bases, 15 bases remained unmatched. The CDR3 nucleotides are TGTGCCAGCAGCCCAGGGGGACTAGCGAGTAAAAAAGAAGAGACCCAGTACTTC. Translated, it gives CASSPGGLASKKEETQYF.

Of note for this clone: At one end the junction does not follow the germline gene, possibly because of a read error. In DNA, the CDR3 is TGTGCTAGCAGCCTGGGGGGGATTTACACCGGGGAGCTGTTTTTT. It is translated as CASSLGGIYTGELFF. J is TRBJ2-2 and V is TRBV7-7; 7 bases are a match to TRBD2. This CDR3 is 15 amino acids long. Germline V lookup: CDR1 SSHAT, CDR2 FNYEAQ (reference sequence).

The V and J genes are TRBV6-5 and TRBJ1-3; D remains ambiguous. V dropped 10 bases and J dropped 4 bases, with 17 bases sitting between them. CDR3 size: 14 residues. CDR1 and CDR2 from the germline V gene are MNHEY and SVGAGI. CDR3 amino acids: CATQGWTGGNTIYF. DNA of the CDR3: TGTGCCACCCAAGGGTGGACGGGAGGAAACACCATATATTTT.

V gene TRBV7-2 combines with J gene TRBJ1-1, with a tentative D call TRBD1 (5 bases). CDR3 length: 14 amino acids. CDR1 and CDR2 from the germline V gene are SGHTA and FQGNSA. Trimming stripped 3 bases from V and 1 base from J, with 9 bases between. CDR3 protein: CASSFRQTNTEAFF. CDR3 DNA sequence: TGTGCCAGCAGCTTTCGACAGACGAACACTGAAGCTTTCTTT.

This clone has just a few counts. This chain connects TRBV5-6 to TRBJ1-1; D call uncertain. This CDR3 is built from 14 residues. Germline-derived CDR1 and CDR2 are SGHDT and YYEEEE. The V gene lost 0 bases and the J gene lost 2 bases, with 8 bases spanning the gap. The CDR3 sequence: CASSLAGINTEAFF. Here the CDR3 DNA reads TGTGCCAGCAGCTTGGCCGGGATAAACACTGAAGCTTTCTTT.

The V gene is TRBV10-3, the J gene TRBJ2-1; 10 bases align to TRBD1. Trimming took 7 bases from V and 4 from J; bases not matched to a gene: 7. CDR3 length: 15 residues. CDR1 is ENHRY, CDR2 SYGVKD, per germline. CDR3 sequence: CAITLEGQGYNEQFF. The CDR3 DNA is TGTGCCATCACCTTGGAGGGACAGGGGTACAATGAGCAGTTCTTC.

The chain combines TRBV3-1 (or the pseudogene TRBV3-2) with TRBJ2-5; 9 nucleotides agree with TRBD1. The trim removed 3 bases at V and 4 bases at J, leaving 3 bases unmatched. Per germline, CDR1 LGHDT and CDR2 YNNKEL (reference sequence). The CDR3 runs 14 residues. CDR3 amino acids: CASSHTGGRETQYF. For the CDR3, the DNA is TGTGCCAGCAGCCACACAGGGGGCAGAGAGACCCAGTACTTC.

This rearrangement joins TRBV7-2 to TRBJ1-1; D possibly corresponds to TRBD1 (5 bases). The CDR3 is 14 residues long. Between the trimmed V and J ends, which lost 5 bases and 1 base, there was a span of 11 bases. The germline V gene has CDR1 SGHTA and CDR2 FQGNSA. As DNA, the CDR3 is TGTGCCAGCAGCGGGTCCGGACAGAACACTGAAGCTTTCTTT. This encodes CASSGSGQNTEAFF.

This chain uses TRBV5-4 with TRBJ1-2; possible D gene TRBD1, 5 bases. Germline CDR1 and CDR2: SGHNT and YYREEE (reference sequence). V lost 4 bases and J lost 2, with 12 bases in between. The CDR3 consists of 14 residues. CDR3 amino acids: CASSPGHANYGYTF. As DNA, the CDR3 is TGTGCCAGCAGCCCAGGGCACGCAAACTATGGCTACACCTTC.

A few counts support this clone. The V and J genes are TRBV6-5 and TRBJ1-5; a weak D match, TRBD1 (6 bases). The CDR3 length is 13 residues. The germline V gene encodes CDR1 MNHEY and CDR2 SVGAGI. V lost 4 bases, J lost 5 bases, and 9 bases lay in between. In DNA, the CDR3 is TGTGCCAGCAGTTTACACAGGGATCAGCCCCAGCATTTT. This translates into CASSLHRDQPQHF.

The chain is built from TRBV19 and TRBJ1-5; D is perhaps TRBD1 (5 bases). This CDR3 comprises 14 residues. The V and J ends lost 7 bases and 0 bases respectively, with 10 bases between them. Germline CDR1 and CDR2: LNHDA and SQIVND (reference sequence). The DNA of the CDR3 is TGTGCCAGTACAGGGTTCTATAGCAATCAGCCCCAGCATTTT. This translates into CASTGFYSNQPQHF.

The J gene is TRBJ2-3, the V gene TRBV4-1; 9 bases are shared with TRBD2. The germline V gene encodes CDR1 MGHRA and CDR2 YSYEKL. J lost 6 bases, V lost 0 bases, and 10 bases had no gene match. The CDR3 sequence is 17 residues long. The CDR3 reads CASSQEPGGRARDTQYF. CDR3 in DNA: TGCGCCAGCAGCCAAGAACCCGGCGGGAGGGCAAGGGATACGCAGTATTTT.

The table lists this clone with a count of one. The gene calls are TRBV24-1 and TRBJ1-2, with D hard to call. Germline V gene sequence: CDR1 KGHDR, CDR2 SFDVKD. The V and J ends lost 9 bases and 3 bases respectively, with 7 bases between them. This CDR3 comprises 11 residues. The CDR3 DNA reads as TGTGCCACCCGGAGCGACTATGGCTACACCTTC. It encodes CATRSDYGYTF.

The chain uses TRBV19 and TRBJ1-3; D not resolved. V was shortened by 6 bases and J by 0 bases, with 15 bases between the two germline ends. The CDR3 has 16 amino acids. In germline, CDR1 is LNHDA, CDR2 SQIVND (reference sequence). This CDR3 is CASSEKTTISGNTIYF. The CDR3, as DNA: TGTGCCAGTAGCGAGAAGACGACTATCTCTGGAAACACCATATATTTT.

This chain joins TRBV28 and TRBJ1-6, with D unresolved. V lost 11 bases to trimming and J lost 7 bases, with 15 bases between them. The CDR3 is made up of 13 amino acids. CDR1 is MDHEN, CDR2 SYDVKM, per germline. The DNA for the CDR3 is TGTGCCGCCGAACGGGATTTGAATTCACCCCTCCACTTT. This codes for CAAERDLNSPLHF.

The V gene is TRBV29-1, the J gene TRBJ1-1; 9 bases map to TRBD1. This CDR3 is built from 14 residues. The germline CDR1 and CDR2 sequences are SQVTM and ANQGSEA. Trimming removed 5 bases from V and 1 base from J; junction bases left unmatched: 5. CDR3 in DNA: TGCAGCGTTCCTGGGACAGGGTCGAACACTGAAGCTTTCTTT. Amino acids: CSVPGTGSNTEAFF.

This rearrangement joins TRBV9 to TRBJ2-1; a possible D gene is TRBD2 (6 bases). The V end was cut by 5 bases, the J end by 0 bases, with 12 bases between. CDR3 length: 15 residues. Per germline, CDR1 SGDLS and CDR2 YYNGEE. CDR3 loop: CASSGGTRSYNEQFF. CDR3 in DNA: TGTGCCAGCAGTGGGGGGACCCGCTCCTACAATGAGCAGTTCTTC.

The genes are TRBV29-1 and TRBJ2-5, with 8 bases identical to TRBD2. Per the germline V gene, CDR1 is SQVTM and CDR2 is ANQGSEA. The CDR3 runs to 14 residues. With 7 bases clipped from V and 1 base from J, the junction kept 8 bases outside the gene matches. CDR3 in amino acids: CSASRGLGQETQYF. The DNA for the CDR3 is TGCAGCGCCTCCAGGGGACTAGGCCAAGAGACCCAGTACTTC.

For the CDR3, the DNA is TGTGCCAGTAGGGGACTAGCGGGAGGGCGTGGTGAGCAGTTCTTC. Amino acids: CASRGLAGGRGEQFF. This chain uses TRBV19 with TRBJ2-1, with TRBD2 matching 16 bases. Germline values: CDR1 LNHDA, CDR2 SQIVND (reference sequence). With V trimmed by 6 bases and J by 9 bases, 5 bases remained unmatched. The CDR3 covers 15 residues.

V usage is TRBV11-2 and J usage is TRBJ2-5, with D possibly matching TRBD2 (6 bases). From germline, CDR1 is SGHAT and CDR2 FQNNGV. V was trimmed by 0 bases and J by 5 bases, leaving 10 bases between them. This CDR3 spans 14 amino acids. CDR3 bases: TGTGCCAGCAGCTTAGATAATGGGAGGGAGACCCAGTACTTC. Translation: CASSLDNGRETQYF.

The rearrangement links TRBV7-9 to TRBJ2-3, with a tentative D call TRBD2 (6 bases). The CDR3 has 11 residues. The germline V gene encodes CDR1 SEHNR and CDR2 FQNEAQ (reference sequence). Deletions cut 4 bases from V and 14 bases from J, with 13 bases between. The DNA of the CDR3 is TGTGCCAGCAGCTCGGGACTCACAACGTATTTT. Translating gives CASSSGLTTYF.

J is TRBJ2-1 and V is TRBV7-9, with TRBD1 matching 10 bases. V lost 5 bases to trimming and J lost 3 bases; unmatched junction nucleotides: 4. Germline V CDR1 and CDR2: SEHNR, FQNEAQ (reference sequence). This CDR3 region has 15 residues. The CDR3: CASSRGQGVYNEQFF. CDR3 DNA: TGTGCCAGCAGCCGAGGACAGGGGGTCTACAATGAGCAGTTCTTC.

This chain joins TRBV6-5 and TRBJ1-6; 7 nucleotides agree with TRBD1. The CDR3 is made up of 16 amino acids. After removal of 0 bases from V and 4 bases from J, the junction contained 3 bases not matched to a gene. CDR1 and CDR2 (germline): MNHEY, SVGAGI. The DNA of the CDR3 is TGTGCCAGCAGTTACTCTGCAGGGGGTTATAATTCACCCCTCCACTTT. Amino acid sequence: CASSYSAGGYNSPLHF.

The chain couples TRBV5-1 to TRBJ2-1; TRBD2 aligns across 10 bases. The J segment lost 8 bases and the V segment lost 5 bases, leaving 13 bases of the junction unmatched. Germline assignment: CDR1 SGHRS and CDR2 YFSETQ. CDR3 length equals 16 residues. The CDR3 is CASSLIGTSASDEQFF. The CDR3 DNA reads TGCGCCAGCAGTTTAATCGGGACTAGCGCTTCCGATGAGCAGTTCTTC. Variable domain in full (rest from reference TRBV5-1 and TRBJ2-1): KAGVTQTPRYLIKTRGQQVTLSCSPISGHRSVSWYQQTPGQGLQFLFEYFSETQRNKGNFPGRFSGRQFSNSRSEMNVSTLELGDSALYLCASSLIGTSASDEQFFGPGTRLTVL.